Presented here are 7 T cell receptor beta chains from one specimen sequenced in a study of blood T cell repertoires in COVID-19. Method: immunoSEQ multiplex PCR; TCRdb's copy keeps in-frame clones and lacks some. The sample contains roughly 400,000 clones, around 87% of which appear only once. The sequenced sample was PBMCs or T cells enriched from blood (not recorded which). The source of these receptors is a woman between 45 and 60 years old who had recovered from COVID-19.

This chain joins TRBV16 and TRBJ2-2; weak D call: TRBD1 (6 bases). The CDR3 is made up of 16 amino acids. The V gene lost 1 base and the J gene lost 1 base, with 10 bases spanning the gap. Per germline, CDR1 KGHSY and CDR2 FQNENV. DNA of the CDR3: TGTGCCAGCAGCCAATTAACAGGGCGGAACACCGGGGAGCTGTTTTTT. This sequence encodes CASSQLTGRNTGELFF.

The V and J genes are TRBV7-2 and TRBJ2-4; 7 nucleotides match TRBD2. The germline V gene encodes CDR1 SGHTA and CDR2 FQGNSA. The junction had 8 bases not matched to a gene; V was cut back by 4 bases and J by 5 bases. There are 15 residues in the CDR3. In DNA form, the CDR3 reads TGTGCCAGCAGCTATCCACGTGCGGGGGAAAACATTCAGTACTTC. Protein: CASSYPRAGENIQYF.

The rearrangement joins TRBV5-6 to TRBJ1-2, with TRBD1 as a possible D gene (5 bases). Germline CDR1 and CDR2: SGHDT and YYEEEE. The V end lost 1 base, the J end lost 4 bases, and 11 bases lay between the germline ends. The length of the CDR3 is 14 residues. The CDR3 DNA follows: TGTGCCAGCAGCTTGCTGACAGCTTTCTATGGCTACACCTTC. Protein: CASSLLTAFYGYTF. The full variable domain, with the rest looked up from reference TRBV5-6 and TRBJ1-2, is DAGVTQSPTHLIKTRGQQVTLRCSPKSGHDTVSWYQQALGQGPQFIFQYYEEEERQRGNFPDRFSGHQFPNYSSELNVNALLLGDSALYLCASSLLTAFYGYTFGSGTRLTVV.

The chain couples TRBV1 to TRBJ1-1. TRBV1 is recorded as a pseudogene. The CDR3 extends over 15 amino acids. This CDR3 is CTSSPNWEGRAEAFF. The CDR3 nucleotides are TGCACCAGCAGCCCCAACTGGGAGGGGAGGGCTGAAGCTTTCTTT.

The chain combines TRBV7-9 with TRBJ1-6; 8 positions agree with TRBD1. Germline assignment: CDR1 SEHNR and CDR2 FQNEAQ (reference sequence). CDR3 length equals 16 residues. V shed 5 bases, J shed 7 bases, and the junction held 10 bases outside the gene matches. CDR3 sequence: CASSHRTGLDNSPLHF. The CDR3 DNA is TGTGCCAGCAGCCATAGGACAGGGTTGGACAATTCACCCCTCCACTTT.

The CDR3 spells CASSPGQINEKLFF. The DNA for the CDR3 is TGTGCCAGCAGCCCGGGACAGATTAATGAAAAACTGTTTTTT. The chain employs TRBV28 and TRBJ1-4; TRBD1 agrees at 7 bases. This CDR3 has 14 amino acids. V lost 6 bases to trimming and J lost 4 bases; unmatched junction nucleotides: 5. Germline V gene lookup returns CDR1 MDHEN and CDR2 SYDVKM.

The CDR3 region has the DNA TGTGCCAGCAGCCTCCCCGGGACAGGGGGCTACACCTTC. Its protein is CASSLPGTGGYTF. This chain joins TRBV7-2 and TRBJ1-2, with TRBD1 matching over 9 bases. The CDR3 has 13 amino acids. Trimming cost V 5 bases and J 8 bases; bases outside gene matches: 6. Germline lookup yields CDR1 SGHTA and CDR2 FQGNSA.